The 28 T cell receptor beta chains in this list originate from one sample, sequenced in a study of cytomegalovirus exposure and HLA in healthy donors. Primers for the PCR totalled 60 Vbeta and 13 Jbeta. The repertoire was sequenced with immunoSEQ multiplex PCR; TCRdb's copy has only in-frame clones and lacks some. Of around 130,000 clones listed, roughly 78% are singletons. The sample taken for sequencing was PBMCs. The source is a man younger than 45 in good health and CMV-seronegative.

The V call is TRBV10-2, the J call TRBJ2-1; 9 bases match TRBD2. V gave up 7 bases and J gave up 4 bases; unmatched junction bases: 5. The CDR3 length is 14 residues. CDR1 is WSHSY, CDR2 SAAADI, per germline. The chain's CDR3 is CASNLAGQYNEQFF. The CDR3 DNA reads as TGCGCCAGCAATCTAGCGGGGCAGTACAATGAGCAGTTCTTC.

In nucleotides, the CDR3 is TGTGCCAGCAGCCAAGCGGCGGGAGGTAGCTCCTACGAGCAGTACTTC. It yields the protein CASSQAAGGSSYEQYF. V gene TRBV4-2 combines with J gene TRBJ2-7; 8 nucleotides align to TRBD2. The germline V gene has CDR1 LGHNA and CDR2 YNFKEQ. J gave up 0 bases and V 1 base, and 5 bases lay outside the gene matches. This CDR3 region has 16 residues.

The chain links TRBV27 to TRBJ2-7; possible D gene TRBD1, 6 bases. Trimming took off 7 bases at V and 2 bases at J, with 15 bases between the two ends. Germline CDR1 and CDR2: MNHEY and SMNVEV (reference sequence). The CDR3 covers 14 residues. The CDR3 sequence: CASTSGQGPYEQYF. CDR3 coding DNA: TGTGCCAGCACATCGGGGCAGGGGCCCTACGAGCAGTACTTC.

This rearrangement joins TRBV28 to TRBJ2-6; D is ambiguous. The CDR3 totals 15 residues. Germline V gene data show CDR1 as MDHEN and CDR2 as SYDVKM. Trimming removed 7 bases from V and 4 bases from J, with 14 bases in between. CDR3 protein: CASTAASKGANVLTF. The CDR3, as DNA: TGTGCCAGCACCGCGGCCAGCAAGGGGGCCAACGTCCTGACTTTC.

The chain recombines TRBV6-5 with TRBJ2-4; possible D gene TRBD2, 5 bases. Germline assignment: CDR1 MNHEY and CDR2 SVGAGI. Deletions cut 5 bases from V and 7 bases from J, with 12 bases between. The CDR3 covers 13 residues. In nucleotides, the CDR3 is TGTGCCAGCAGTGCGCGGACTTTCAACATTCAGTACTTC. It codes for CASSARTFNIQYF.

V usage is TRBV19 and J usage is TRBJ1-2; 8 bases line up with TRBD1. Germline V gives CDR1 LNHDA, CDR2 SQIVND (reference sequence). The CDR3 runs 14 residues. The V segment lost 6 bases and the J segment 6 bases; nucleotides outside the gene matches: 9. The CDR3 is CASRLQGASDGYTF. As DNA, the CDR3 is TGTGCCAGTAGGCTCCAGGGGGCGAGTGATGGCTACACCTTC.

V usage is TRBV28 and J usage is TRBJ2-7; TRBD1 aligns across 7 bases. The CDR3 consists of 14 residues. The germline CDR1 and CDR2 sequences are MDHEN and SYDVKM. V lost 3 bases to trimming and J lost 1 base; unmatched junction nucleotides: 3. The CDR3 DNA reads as TGTGCCAGCAGTTTTCGGGACAGATCCTACGAGCAGTACTTC. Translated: CASSFRDRSYEQYF.

CDR3 loop: CASSPGQGKFQPQHF. The DNA for the CDR3 is TGTGCCAGCAGCCCCGGACAGGGGAAGTTTCAGCCCCAGCATTTT. This sequence joins TRBV28 and TRBJ1-5, with 9 nucleotides matching TRBD1. The CDR3 runs to 15 residues. From germline, CDR1 is MDHEN and CDR2 SYDVKM. With V trimmed by 6 bases and J by 6 bases, 9 bases remained unmatched.

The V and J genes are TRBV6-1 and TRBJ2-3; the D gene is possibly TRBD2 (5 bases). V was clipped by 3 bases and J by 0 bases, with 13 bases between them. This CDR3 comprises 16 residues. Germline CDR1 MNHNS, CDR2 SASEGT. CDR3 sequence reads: CASSDRPTGSTDTQYF. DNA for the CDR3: TGTGCCAGCAGTGATCGCCCGACGGGGAGCACAGATACGCAGTATTTT.

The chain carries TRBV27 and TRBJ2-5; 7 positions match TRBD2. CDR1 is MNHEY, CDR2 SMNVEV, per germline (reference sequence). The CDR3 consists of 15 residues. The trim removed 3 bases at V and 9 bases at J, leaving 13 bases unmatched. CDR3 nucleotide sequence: TGTGCCAGCAGTTTGGGTCGCGGCGCCCGGGGGGCCCAGTACTTC. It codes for CASSLGRGARGAQYF.

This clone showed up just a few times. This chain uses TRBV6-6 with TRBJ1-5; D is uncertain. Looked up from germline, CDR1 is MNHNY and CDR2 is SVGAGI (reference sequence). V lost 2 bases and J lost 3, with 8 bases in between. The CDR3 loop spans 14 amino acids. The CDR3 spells CASSYAGNNQPQHF. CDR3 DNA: TGTGCCAGCAGTTACGCCGGGAACAATCAGCCCCAGCATTTT.

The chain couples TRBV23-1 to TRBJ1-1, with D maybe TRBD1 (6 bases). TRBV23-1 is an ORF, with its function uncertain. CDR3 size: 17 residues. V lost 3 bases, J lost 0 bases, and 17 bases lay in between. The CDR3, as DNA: TGCGCCAGCAGTCAGTCCACAGGGAATCTTATGAACACTGAAGCTTTCTTT. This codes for CASSQSTGNLMNTEAFF.

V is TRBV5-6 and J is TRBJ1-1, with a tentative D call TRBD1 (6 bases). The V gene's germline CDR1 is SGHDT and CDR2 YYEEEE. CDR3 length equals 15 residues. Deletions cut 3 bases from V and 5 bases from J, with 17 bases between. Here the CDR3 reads CASSYLGGPLTEAFF. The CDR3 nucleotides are TGTGCCAGCAGCTACCTAGGGGGACCGTTAACTGAAGCTTTCTTT.

The CDR3 loop reads CASTPPGVDLPTYEQYF. The CDR3 nucleotides are TGTGCCAGCACTCCGCCAGGGGTAGACCTTCCTACCTACGAGCAGTACTTC. The chain uses TRBV28 and TRBJ2-7, with a weak D call TRBD1 (6 bases). Per the germline V gene, CDR1 is MDHEN and CDR2 is SYDVKM. The CDR3 extends over 17 amino acids. V was trimmed by 7 bases and J by 2 bases, leaving 24 bases between them.

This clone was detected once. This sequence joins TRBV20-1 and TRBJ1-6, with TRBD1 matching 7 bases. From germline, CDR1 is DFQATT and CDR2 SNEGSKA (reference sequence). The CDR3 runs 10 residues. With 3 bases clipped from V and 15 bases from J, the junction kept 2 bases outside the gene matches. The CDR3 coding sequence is TGCAGTGCTAGGAGACAGGGCCTCCACTTT. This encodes CSARRQGLHF.

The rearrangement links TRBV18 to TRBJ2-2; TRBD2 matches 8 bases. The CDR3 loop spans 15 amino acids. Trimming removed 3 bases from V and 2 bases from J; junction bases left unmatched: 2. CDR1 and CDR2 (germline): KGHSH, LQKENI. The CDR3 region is CASSPGLVNTGELFF. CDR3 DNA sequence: TGTGCCAGCTCACCGGGACTAGTCAACACCGGGGAGCTGTTTTTT.

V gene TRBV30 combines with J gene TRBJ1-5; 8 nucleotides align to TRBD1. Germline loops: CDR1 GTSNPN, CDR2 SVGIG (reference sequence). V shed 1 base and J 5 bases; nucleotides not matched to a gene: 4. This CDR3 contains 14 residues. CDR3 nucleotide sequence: TGTGCCTGGAGTGCCCAGGGGGCGTATCAGCCCCAGCATTTT. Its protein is CAWSAQGAYQPQHF.

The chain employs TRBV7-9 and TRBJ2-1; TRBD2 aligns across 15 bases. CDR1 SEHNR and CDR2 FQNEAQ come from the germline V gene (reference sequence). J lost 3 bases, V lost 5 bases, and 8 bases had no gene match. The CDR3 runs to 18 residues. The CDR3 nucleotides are TGTGCCAGCAGCCCCGGACTAGCGGGGGGGAATAACTACAATGAGCAGTTCTTC. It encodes CASSPGLAGGNNYNEQFF.

CDR3 protein: CASSLGRLAGLDTQYF. CDR3 in DNA: TGTGCCAGCAGCTTAGGGAGGCTAGCGGGTCTAGATACGCAGTATTTT. The chain couples TRBV13 to TRBJ2-3; the match to TRBD2 covers 8 bases. V lost 0 bases to trimming and J lost 5 bases; unmatched junction nucleotides: 7. CDR3 length: 16 amino acids. The germline V gene has CDR1 PRHDT and CDR2 FYEKMQ (reference sequence).

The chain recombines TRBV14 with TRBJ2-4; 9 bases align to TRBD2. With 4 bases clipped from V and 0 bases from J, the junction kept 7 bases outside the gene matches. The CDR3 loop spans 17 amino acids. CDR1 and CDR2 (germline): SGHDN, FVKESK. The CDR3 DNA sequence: TGTGCCAGCAGCCGGTTTAGCGGGGGACTAGCCAAAAACATTCAGTACTTC. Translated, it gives CASSRFSGGLAKNIQYF.

The DNA of the CDR3 is TGTGCCAGCAGGCGGGACGGTACCTACGAGCAGTACTTC. Protein: CASRRDGTYEQYF. The chain combines TRBV11-2 with TRBJ2-7; weak D call: TRBD2 (6 bases). CDR3 length: 13 residues. From germline, CDR1 is SGHAT and CDR2 FQNNGV. V lost 6 bases, J lost 2 bases, and 11 bases lay in between.

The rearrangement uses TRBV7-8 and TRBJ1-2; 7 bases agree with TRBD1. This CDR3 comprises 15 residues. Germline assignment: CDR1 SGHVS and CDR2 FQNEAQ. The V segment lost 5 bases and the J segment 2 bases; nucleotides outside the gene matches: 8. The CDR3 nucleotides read TGTGCCAGCAGCCCCCGGGAGGGGGCGAACTATGGCTACACCTTC. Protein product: CASSPREGANYGYTF.

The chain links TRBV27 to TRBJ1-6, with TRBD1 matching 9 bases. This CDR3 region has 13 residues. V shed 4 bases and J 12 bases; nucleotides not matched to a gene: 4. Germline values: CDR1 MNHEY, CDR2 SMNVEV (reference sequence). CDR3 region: CASSYGQGIPLHF. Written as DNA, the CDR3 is TGTGCCAGCAGTTATGGACAGGGGATACCCCTCCACTTT.

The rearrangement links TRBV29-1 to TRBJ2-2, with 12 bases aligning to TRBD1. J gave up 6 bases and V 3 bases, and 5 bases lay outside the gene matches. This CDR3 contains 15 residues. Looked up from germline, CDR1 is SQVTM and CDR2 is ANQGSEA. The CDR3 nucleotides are TGCAGCGTTGATGGGGGGACAGGGGGCTCCGGGGAGCTGTTTTTT. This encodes CSVDGGTGGSGELFF.

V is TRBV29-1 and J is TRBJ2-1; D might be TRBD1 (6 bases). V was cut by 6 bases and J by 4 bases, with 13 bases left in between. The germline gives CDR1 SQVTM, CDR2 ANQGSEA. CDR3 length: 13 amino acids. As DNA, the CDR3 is TGCAGCGTCCTGGGACAATTTTACAATGAGCAGTTCTTC. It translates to CSVLGQFYNEQFF.

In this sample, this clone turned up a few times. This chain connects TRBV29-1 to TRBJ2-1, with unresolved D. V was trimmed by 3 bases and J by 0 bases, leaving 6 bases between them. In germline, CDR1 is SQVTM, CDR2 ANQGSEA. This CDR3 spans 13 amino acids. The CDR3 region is CSVDTNSYNEQFF. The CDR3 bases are TGCAGCGTTGACACAAACTCCTACAATGAGCAGTTCTTC.

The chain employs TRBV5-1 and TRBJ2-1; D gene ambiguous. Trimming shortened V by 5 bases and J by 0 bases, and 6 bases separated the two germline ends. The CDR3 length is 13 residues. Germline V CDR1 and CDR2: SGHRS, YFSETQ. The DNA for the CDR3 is TGCGCCAGCAGGCCGGGCTCCTACAATGAGCAGTTCTTC. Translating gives CASRPGSYNEQFF.

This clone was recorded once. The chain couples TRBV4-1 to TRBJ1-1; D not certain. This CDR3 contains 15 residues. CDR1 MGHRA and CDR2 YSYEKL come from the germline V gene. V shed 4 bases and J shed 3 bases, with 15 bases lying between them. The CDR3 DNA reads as TGCGCCAGCAGCCGCAGCGGGGATAGGTACACTGAAGCTTTCTTT. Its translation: CASSRSGDRYTEAFF.